Below are 15 T cell receptor beta chains sequenced from a single sample in a study of blood T cell repertoires in COVID-19. Clones were sequenced by immunoSEQ multiplex PCR, and TCRdb holds only the in-frame ones, with some missing. This table holds 40,000 to 50,000 clones, about 90% found once. The sequenced sample was peripheral blood. These receptors all come from a man aged 65 to 79 with active COVID-19.

The V gene is TRBV30, the J gene TRBJ1-5; D gene uncertain. The CDR3 loop spans 15 amino acids. The germline V gene encodes CDR1 GTSNPN and CDR2 SVGIG (reference sequence). V was shortened by 0 bases and J by 3 bases, with 12 bases between the two germline ends. Here the CDR3 reads CAWSVLGGYNQPQHF. The CDR3 DNA sequence: TGTGCCTGGAGTGTACTTGGAGGGTACAATCAGCCCCAGCATTTT.

The rearrangement uses TRBV5-5 and TRBJ2-1, with 9 bases aligning to TRBD1. Germline values: CDR1 SGHKS, CDR2 YYEKEE (reference sequence). The CDR3 runs to 14 residues. J was trimmed by 9 bases and V by 4 bases; bases with no gene match: 8. In DNA, the CDR3 is TGTGCCAGCAGCACTGGTACAGGGGGCAGTGAGCAGTTCTTC. Amino acid sequence: CASSTGTGGSEQFF. The full variable domain, with the rest looked up from reference TRBV5-5 and TRBJ2-1, is DAGVTQSPTHLIKTRGQQVTLRCSPISGHKSVSWYQQVLGQGPQFIFQYYEKEERGRGNFPDRFSARQFPNYSSELNVNALLLGDSALYLCASSTGTGGSEQFFGPGTRLTVL.

The chain has TRBV6-6 and TRBJ1-2, with D unclear. CDR1 is MNHNY and CDR2 is SVGAGI in the germline V gene (reference sequence). There are 15 residues in the CDR3. V lost 2 bases to trimming and J lost 5 bases, with 15 bases between them. This CDR3 reads CASSYQADHNYGYTF. The CDR3 DNA reads as TGTGCCAGCAGTTACCAGGCAGACCACAATTATGGCTACACCTTC.

V and J are TRBV12-3 or TRBV12-4 and TRBJ1-5; no clear D gene. Trimming stripped 3 bases from V and 6 bases from J, with 9 bases between. CDR3 length: 13 amino acids. CDR3 sequence reads: CASSLGEIQPQHF. The DNA for the CDR3 is TGTGCCAGCAGTTTGGGCGAGATTCAGCCCCAGCATTTT.

J is TRBJ1-2 and V is TRBV5-1; the match to TRBD1 covers 8 bases. Trimming cost V 1 base and J 4 bases; bases outside gene matches: 3. CDR1 SGHRS and CDR2 YFSETQ come from the germline V gene. The CDR3 contains 14 residues. CDR3: CASSLQGASYGYTF. As DNA, the CDR3 is TGCGCCAGCAGCTTGCAGGGGGCTTCCTATGGCTACACCTTC.

The chain couples TRBV7-2 to TRBJ2-7; TRBD2 agrees at 8 bases. Looked up from germline, CDR1 is SGHTA and CDR2 is FQGNSA. The CDR3 is made up of 15 amino acids. V dropped 3 bases and J dropped 0; count of bases not matched to a gene: 4. This CDR3 reads CASSLSSGFSYEQYF. In nucleotides, the CDR3 is TGTGCCAGCAGCTTGTCTAGCGGGTTCTCCTACGAGCAGTACTTC.

This chain connects TRBV5-1 to TRBJ2-7; possible D gene TRBD2, 5 bases. This CDR3 has 15 amino acids. The germline V gene encodes CDR1 SGHRS and CDR2 YFSETQ. The ends were cut back, 0 bases at V and 1 base at J, with 11 bases in the middle. The CDR3 here is CASSLVSGRSYEQYF. The CDR3 DNA follows: TGCGCCAGCAGCTTGGTGAGCGGACGGTCCTACGAGCAGTACTTC.

The rearrangement links TRBV7-9 to TRBJ1-1; TRBD1 matches 7 bases. CDR3 length: 13 amino acids. Per the germline V gene, CDR1 is SEHNR and CDR2 is FQNEAQ (reference sequence). The junction had 5 bases not matched to a gene; V was cut back by 4 bases and J by 6 bases. The CDR3 reads CASSSTGDAEAFF. In nucleotides, the CDR3 is TGTGCCAGCAGCTCAACAGGGGACGCTGAAGCTTTCTTT.

The rearrangement links TRBV9 to TRBJ1-1; no definite D call. CDR3 length equals 13 residues. The V end was cut by 4 bases, the J end by 6 bases, with 13 bases between. Germline loops: CDR1 SGDLS, CDR2 YYNGEE. The CDR3 sequence is CASSMGGRPEAFF. CDR3 DNA: TGTGCCAGCAGCATGGGAGGGAGGCCTGAAGCTTTCTTT.

The V and J genes are TRBV2 and TRBJ1-2; 8 bases agree with TRBD1. This CDR3 region has 14 residues. Germline CDR1 SNHLY, CDR2 FYNNEI. V dropped 7 bases and J dropped 7; count of bases not matched to a gene: 11. The CDR3 reads CASMVGETGAGYTF. The CDR3 region has the DNA TGTGCCAGCATGGTTGGCGAGACAGGGGCTGGCTACACCTTC.

CDR3 nucleotides: TGTGCCAGCAGCGTATCAGCGGGGGGGCCTACCGGGGAGCTGTTTTTT. This sequence encodes CASSVSAGGPTGELFF. V usage is TRBV9 and J usage is TRBJ2-2; TRBD2 matches 10 bases. In germline, CDR1 is SGDLS, CDR2 YYNGEE. The CDR3 is 16 amino acids. V was pared by 1 base and J by 5 bases, with 5 bases of the junction left unmatched. Combining the CDR3 with reference TRBV9 and TRBJ2-2 gives the whole variable domain DSGVTQTPKHLITATGQRVTLRCSPRSGDLSVYWYQQSLDQGLQFLIQYYNGEERAKGNILERFSAQQFPDLHSELNLSSLELGDSALYFCASSVSAGGPTGELFFGEGSRLTVL.

This chain links TRBV19 with TRBJ1-6, with 8 bases matching TRBD1. Germline lookup yields CDR1 LNHDA and CDR2 SQIVND (reference sequence). V gave up 3 bases and J gave up 9 bases; unmatched junction bases: 7. The CDR3 runs to 15 residues. The DNA for the CDR3 is TGTGCCAGTAGTATGAACAGGGGGATCGGTTCACCCCTCCACTTT. Residues: CASSMNRGIGSPLHF.

V and J are TRBV9 and TRBJ1-1; D not resolved. Germline-derived CDR1 and CDR2 are SGDLS and YYNGEE. Trimming pared 3 bases from V and 1 base from J, leaving 13 bases between. The CDR3 contains 15 residues. CDR3 DNA sequence: TGTGCCAGCAGCGGCCCGACACGGTCGAACACTGAAGCTTTCTTT. As protein: CASSGPTRSNTEAFF.

The chain links TRBV28 to TRBJ1-3; D is uncertain. Germline V CDR1 and CDR2: MDHEN, SYDVKM. This CDR3 comprises 15 residues. V shed 2 bases and J shed 2 bases, with 10 bases lying between them. The CDR3 DNA follows: TGTGCCAGCAGTTTAGTATTAGCGACTGGAAACACCATATATTTT. This translates into CASSLVLATGNTIYF.

The chain joins TRBV5-4 to TRBJ2-7, with TRBD2 as a possible D gene (5 bases). This CDR3 is 13 amino acids long. Germline CDR1 reads SGHNT; CDR2 reads YYREEE (reference sequence). With 0 bases removed from V and 4 bases from J, the gap between germline ends came to 8 bases. The chain's CDR3 is CASSLVSGYEQYF. As DNA, the CDR3 is TGTGCCAGCAGCTTGGTTTCGGGGTACGAGCAGTACTTC.